This passage covers 7 T cell receptor beta chains from one sample sequenced in a study of cytomegalovirus exposure and HLA in healthy donors. PCR used 60 Vbeta primers and 13 Jbeta primers. Profiled with immunoSEQ multiplex PCR; TCRdb holds only in-frame clones, not every one. The profile shows 110,000 to 150,000 clones, 70% to 85% of them singletons. Sequencing was performed on PBMCs. All receptors derive from a woman aged 55 to 70 in good health and CMV-seropositive.

V usage is TRBV10-1 and J usage is TRBJ2-3; 9 nucleotides match TRBD2. Germline CDR1 is WNHNN and CDR2 is SYGVQD (reference sequence). The CDR3 loop spans 16 amino acids. V was pared by 11 bases and J by 0 bases, with 12 bases of the junction left unmatched. DNA for the CDR3: TGCGCCCCCGGTAGGCTAGCGGGGTCTAGCACAGATACGCAGTATTTT. It translates to CAPGRLAGSSTDTQYF.

This clone was counted a few times. The V call is TRBV6-1, the J call TRBJ1-1; unclear D gene. CDR3 length equals 12 residues. Germline V CDR1 and CDR2: MNHNS, SASEGT. V shed 3 bases and J shed 5 bases, with 7 bases lying between them. CDR3 residues: CASSESATEAFF. CDR3 nucleotides: TGTGCCAGCAGTGAGTCAGCGACTGAAGCTTTCTTT.

This clone has only one observation. The chain couples TRBV4-3 to TRBJ2-1; maybe TRBD1 (6 bases). CDR1 is LGHNA and CDR2 is YSLEER in the germline V gene. Trimming removed 0 bases from V and 3 bases from J, with 21 bases in between. The CDR3 loop spans 19 amino acids. The CDR3 here is CASSQDLWTKDSLYNEQFF. CDR3 coding DNA: TGCGCCAGCAGCCAAGATTTATGGACGAAGGACAGCCTCTACAATGAGCAGTTCTTC.

The chain couples TRBV27 to TRBJ2-3, with D possibly TRBD2 on 6 matching bases. This CDR3 has 17 residues. V dropped 3 bases and J dropped 4 bases, with 20 bases sitting between them. Germline assignment: CDR1 MNHEY and CDR2 SMNVEV (reference sequence). The CDR3 sequence is CASSFRVDGRGADTQYF. The DNA of the CDR3 is TGTGCCAGCAGTTTTCGGGTAGACGGGAGAGGTGCAGATACGCAGTATTTT.

The chain employs TRBV28 and TRBJ1-5; 9 positions match TRBD1. Trimming at V came to 4 bases and at J to 3 bases, leaving 4 bases not matched to a gene. This CDR3 is 15 amino acids long. The V gene's germline CDR1 is MDHEN and CDR2 SYDVKM. The CDR3 DNA reads as TGTGCCAGCAGTTCGGGACAGGGTACCAATCAGCCCCAGCATTTT. It is translated as CASSSGQGTNQPQHF.

The chain carries TRBV7-9 and TRBJ1-2; D may be TRBD1 (5 bases). Germline CDR1 reads SEHNR; CDR2 reads FQNEAQ (reference sequence). V was clipped by 3 bases and J by 8 bases, with 22 bases between them. This CDR3 spans 16 amino acids. The CDR3 here is CASSFYVGTQESGYTF. Here the CDR3 DNA reads TGTGCCAGCAGCTTTTACGTCGGGACTCAAGAGTCGGGCTACACCTTC.

The chain combines TRBV12-5 with TRBJ1-3, with TRBD1 identical over 9 bases. V lost 1 base and J lost 0; bases outside the gene matches: 4. The length of the CDR3 is 17 residues. Germline values: CDR1 LGHNT, CDR2 FRNRAP. CDR3: CASGLETGGASGNTIYF. The CDR3 region has the DNA TGTGCTAGTGGTTTGGAAACAGGGGGCGCCTCTGGAAACACCATATATTTT. Complete variable domain (other parts from reference TRBV12-5 and TRBJ1-3): DARVTQTPRHKVTEMGQEVTMRCQPILGHNTVFWYRQTMMQGLELLAYFRNRAPLDDSGMPKDRFSAEMPDATLATLKIQPSEPRDSAVYFCASGLETGGASGNTIYFGEGSWLTVV.